Below are 16 T cell receptor beta chains sequenced from a single sample in a study of control samples from healthy donors and cancer patients. Assay used: immunoSEQ multiplex PCR; TCRdb lists only in-frame clones, some missing. The repertoire holds about 24,000 clones, about 83% seen once, with about 30% in the top ten. Sequenced input: PBMCs. The receptors were sampled from a man between 60 and 70 years old with head and neck cancer.

The chain recombines TRBV19 with TRBJ2-1; D is uncertain. The V and J ends lost 5 bases and 4 bases respectively, with 9 bases between them. The CDR3 runs to 13 residues. Looked up from germline, CDR1 is LNHDA and CDR2 is SQIVND (reference sequence). CDR3 sequence: CASSGAEYNEQFF. CDR3 sequence (DNA): TGTGCCAGTAGTGGAGCAGAATACAATGAGCAGTTCTTC.

The genes are TRBV5-1 and TRBJ2-3; tentative D call: TRBD2 (5 bases). The CDR3 runs to 15 residues. CDR1 and CDR2 (germline): SGHRS, YFSETQ. The germline V and J ends were trimmed by 1 base and 6 bases, with 15 bases remaining between them. CDR3 protein: CASSLTGTPLDTQYF. The CDR3 DNA sequence: TGCGCCAGCAGCTTGACGGGAACTCCTCTCGATACGCAGTATTTT.

This chain connects TRBV24-1 to TRBJ2-1; 10 positions match TRBD2. The length of the CDR3 is 16 residues. Germline V gene data show CDR1 as KGHDR and CDR2 as SFDVKD. V lost 4 bases, J lost 7 bases, and 9 bases stayed unmatched. CDR3 loop: CATSELRAGGSNEQFF. The DNA of the CDR3 is TGTGCCACCAGTGAGCTGAGAGCGGGAGGGTCAAATGAGCAGTTCTTC.

Here the CDR3 reads CASSDRPTDTQYF. The CDR3 bases are TGTGCCAGTAGTGATAGGCCCACAGATACGCAGTATTTT. This rearrangement joins TRBV19 to TRBJ2-3; D gene uncertain. Germline loops: CDR1 LNHDA, CDR2 SQIVND (reference sequence). The CDR3 length is 13 residues. Trimming took off 5 bases at V and 2 bases at J, with 8 bases between the two ends.

The J gene is TRBJ2-7, the V gene TRBV2; 8 nucleotides match TRBD2. This CDR3 contains 12 residues. V dropped 1 base and J dropped 11; count of bases not matched to a gene: 4. Looked up from germline, CDR1 is SNHLY and CDR2 is FYNNEI. The CDR3 DNA reads as TGTGCCAGCAGTGAAGGTAGCGGGGTTAAGTACTTC. Translated, it gives CASSEGSGVKYF. Based on the CDR3 plus reference TRBV2 and TRBJ2-7, the full variable domain is EPEVTQTPSHQVTQMGQEVILRCVPISNHLYFYWYRQILGQKVEFLVSFYNNEISEKSEIFDDQFSVERPDGSNFTLKIRSTKLEDSAMYFCASSEGSGVKYFGPGTRLTVT.

This clone has a handful of counts. The V gene is TRBV2, the J gene TRBJ2-5; 10 bases are shared with TRBD1. Germline-derived CDR1 and CDR2 are SNHLY and FYNNEI. The CDR3 consists of 14 residues. With 6 bases clipped from V and 4 bases from J, the junction kept 5 bases outside the gene matches. This chain's CDR3 is CASSPGTGAETQYF. CDR3 coding DNA: TGTGCCAGCAGCCCCGGGACAGGGGCAGAGACCCAGTACTTC.

This sequence joins TRBV29-1 and TRBJ2-7; 11 bases are shared with TRBD1. CDR3 length: 13 amino acids. The germline CDR1 and CDR2 sequences are SQVTM and ANQGSEA. The V segment lost 6 bases and the J segment 5 bases; nucleotides outside the gene matches: 6. CDR3 sequence: CSVGTGGSNEQYF. The CDR3 nucleotides read TGCAGCGTCGGGACAGGGGGAAGTAACGAGCAGTACTTC.

The chain employs TRBV5-1 and TRBJ2-1, with 11 bases matching TRBD1. J was trimmed by 7 bases and V by 5 bases; bases with no gene match: 5. Per the germline V gene, CDR1 is SGHRS and CDR2 is YFSETQ. The CDR3 runs 14 residues. CDR3 nucleotides: TGCGCCAGCAGTCCCGGGACAGGGGGAAATGAGCAGTTCTTC. This gives the protein CASSPGTGGNEQFF. The variable domain in full, with the rest retrieved from reference TRBV5-1 and TRBJ2-1, is KAGVTQTPRYLIKTRGQQVTLSCSPISGHRSVSWYQQTPGQGLQFLFEYFSETQRNKGNFPGRFSGRQFSNSRSEMNVSTLELGDSALYLCASSPGTGGNEQFFGPGTRLTVL.

The chain has TRBV19 and TRBJ2-1; D is uncertain. V was trimmed by 3 bases and J by 0 bases, leaving 9 bases between them. Germline CDR1 and CDR2: LNHDA and SQIVND (reference sequence). This CDR3 has 15 residues. In nucleotides, the CDR3 is TGTGCCAGTAGTATCGGGTTACACTCCTACAATGAGCAGTTCTTC. Residues: CASSIGLHSYNEQFF.

The J gene is TRBJ1-3, the V gene TRBV5-4; no definite D call. The V gene's germline CDR1 is SGHNT and CDR2 YYREEE (reference sequence). The CDR3 runs 11 residues. Trimming stripped 4 bases from V and 4 bases from J, with 3 bases between. This chain's CDR3 is CASSGGNTIYF. Written as DNA, the CDR3 is TGTGCCAGCAGCGGGGGAAACACCATATATTTT.

The chain recombines TRBV15 with TRBJ1-1; D gene unclear. CDR1 is LNHNV, CDR2 YYDKDF, per germline (reference sequence). There are 13 residues in the CDR3. Trimming stripped 0 bases from V and 5 bases from J, with 7 bases between. In DNA form, the CDR3 reads TGTGCCACCAGCAGAGATCTTCTTACTGAAGCTTTCTTT. Translating it yields CATSRDLLTEAFF.

This rearrangement joins TRBV5-1 to TRBJ1-1; D gene unclear. The CDR3 extends over 15 amino acids. V was cut by 0 bases and J by 2 bases, with 11 bases left in between. Germline lookup yields CDR1 SGHRS and CDR2 YFSETQ. The CDR3 DNA reads as TGCGCCAGCAGCTTGGGTGGCAGCGATAACACTGAAGCTTTCTTT. This sequence encodes CASSLGGSDNTEAFF.

V usage is TRBV20-1 and J usage is TRBJ2-7; TRBD1 is a possible D gene (5 bases). The CDR3 runs 11 residues. Germline lookup yields CDR1 DFQATT and CDR2 SNEGSKA (reference sequence). V lost 5 bases, J lost 3 bases, and 8 bases lay in between. For the CDR3, the DNA is TGCAGTGCTTCCAGGGACTACGAGCAGTACTTC. Translated, it gives CSASRDYEQYF.

The V gene is TRBV6-5, the J gene TRBJ1-1, with D perhaps matching TRBD1 (6 bases). The length of the CDR3 is 14 residues. Per germline, CDR1 MNHEY and CDR2 SVGAGI. V lost 8 bases, J lost 1 base, and 14 bases lay in between. The CDR3, as DNA: TGTGCCAGCTCTCGGGGGGGCTCGAACACTGAAGCTTTCTTT. Translated: CASSRGGSNTEAFF.

The rearrangement links TRBV6-5 to TRBJ1-1, with 7 bases that match TRBD1. V trimming: 6 bases; J trimming: 1 base; junction bases outside the gene matches: 8. This CDR3 spans 15 amino acids. Germline V lookup: CDR1 MNHEY, CDR2 SVGAGI. This CDR3 is CASSPGTAQNTEAFF. The CDR3 DNA reads as TGTGCCAGCAGCCCCGGGACAGCTCAGAACACTGAAGCTTTCTTT.

The chain uses TRBV3-1 (or the pseudogene TRBV3-2) and TRBJ1-3; a weak D match, TRBD1 (6 bases). Per the germline V gene, CDR1 is LGHDT and CDR2 is YNNKEL (reference sequence). This CDR3 contains 15 residues. The ends were cut back, 1 base at V and 4 bases at J, with 11 bases in the middle. The CDR3 region has the DNA TGTGCCAGCAGCCAAGCCGGGGGCTCCGGAAACACCATATATTTT. Its translation: CASSQAGGSGNTIYF.